This TCR beta chain was identified during a study of T cells in localized non-small cell lung cancer. Germline V lookup: CDR1 SGHTA, CDR2 FQGNSA. V lost 0 bases to trimming and J lost 0 bases; unmatched junction nucleotides: 4. This CDR3 is 16 amino acids long. Whole-study findings and limits: Elevated blood T cell density was associated with longer overall survival. Measurement of T cell clonality placed uninvolved adjacent lung highest, above the level in tumor. A median about 62 of the top 100 tumor clones appeared in adjacent lung.

Using immunoSEQ multiplex PCR, the repertoire was profiled, and TCRdb retains in-frame clones only, with some absent. Counted here are some 11,000 clones, 65% to 90% occurring once; the ten biggest clones make up 20%. Points on this clone: The antigen is unknown.

This clonotype was obtained from a female donor older than 55 with stage II lung adenocarcinoma. The rearrangement joins TRBV7-2 to TRBJ2-7; TRBD2 matches 8 bases. Sequenced material: peripheral blood mononuclear cells, taken before any cancer treatment. CDR3 in amino acids: CASSLAPGLVSYEQYF. CDR3 coding DNA: TGTGCCAGCAGCTTAGCCCCGGGACTAGTCTCCTACGAGCAGTACTTC.